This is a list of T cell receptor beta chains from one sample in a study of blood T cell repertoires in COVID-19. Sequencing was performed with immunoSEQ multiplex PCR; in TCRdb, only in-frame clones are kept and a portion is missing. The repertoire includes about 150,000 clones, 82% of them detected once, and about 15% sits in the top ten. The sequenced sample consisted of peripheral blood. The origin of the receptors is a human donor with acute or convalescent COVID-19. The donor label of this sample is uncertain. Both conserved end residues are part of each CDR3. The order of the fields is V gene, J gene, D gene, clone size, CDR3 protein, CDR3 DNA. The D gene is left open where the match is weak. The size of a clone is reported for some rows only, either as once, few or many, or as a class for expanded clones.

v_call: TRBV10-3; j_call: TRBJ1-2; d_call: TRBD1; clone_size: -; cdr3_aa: CAISDQDRAYGYTF; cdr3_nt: TGTGCCATCAGTGACCAGGACAGGGCTTATGGCTACACCTTC
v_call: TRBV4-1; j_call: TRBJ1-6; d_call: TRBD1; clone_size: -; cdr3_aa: CASSHGQGPNSPLHF; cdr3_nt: TGCGCCAGCAGCCATGGACAGGGTCCTAATTCACCCCTCCACTTT
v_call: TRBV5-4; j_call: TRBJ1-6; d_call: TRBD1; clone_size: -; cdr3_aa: CASSHDRVGSPLHF; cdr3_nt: TGTGCCAGCAGCCATGACAGGGTGGGTTCACCCCTCCACTTT
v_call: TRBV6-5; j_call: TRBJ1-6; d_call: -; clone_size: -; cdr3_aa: CASIQDGSYNSPLHF; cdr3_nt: TGTGCCAGCATACAGGACGGGTCCTATAATTCACCCCTCCACTTT
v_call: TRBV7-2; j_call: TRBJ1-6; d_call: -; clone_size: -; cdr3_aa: CASSYRDSPLHF; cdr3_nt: TGTGCCAGCAGCTACAGAGATTCACCCCTCCACTTT
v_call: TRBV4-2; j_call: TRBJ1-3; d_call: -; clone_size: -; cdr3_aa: CASSQDRFGNTIYF; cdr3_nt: TGTGCCAGCAGCCAAGACAGGTTTGGAAACACCATATATTTT
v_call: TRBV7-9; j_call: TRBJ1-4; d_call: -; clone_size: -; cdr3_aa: CASRPTGSTNEKLFF; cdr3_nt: TGTGCCAGCAGGCCCACAGGGTCAACTAATGAAAAACTGTTTTTT
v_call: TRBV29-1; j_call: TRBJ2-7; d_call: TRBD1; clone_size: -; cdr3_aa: CSVALGQANPYEQYF; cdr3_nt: TGCAGCGTGGCCCTCGGACAGGCGAACCCCTACGAGCAGTACTTC
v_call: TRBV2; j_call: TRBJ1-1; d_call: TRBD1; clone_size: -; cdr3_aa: CASSGRDSYFEAFF; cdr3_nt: TGTGCCAGCAGTGGAAGGGACAGCTATTTTGAAGCTTTCTTT
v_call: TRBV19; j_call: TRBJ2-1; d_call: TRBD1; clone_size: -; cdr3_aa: CASSPQVPTGFNEQFF; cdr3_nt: TGTGCCAGTAGCCCCCAGGTCCCGACAGGGTTCAATGAGCAGTTCTTC
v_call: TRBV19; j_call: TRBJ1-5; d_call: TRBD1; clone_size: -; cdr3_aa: CASSGGTGIRAGQPQHF; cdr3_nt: TGTGCCAGTAGTGGTGGGACAGGGATCCGGGCCGGTCAGCCCCAGCATTTT
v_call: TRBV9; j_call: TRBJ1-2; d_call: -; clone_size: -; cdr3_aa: CASSAVGGGDYGYTF; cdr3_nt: TGTGCCAGCAGCGCGGTAGGGGGAGGGGACTATGGCTACACCTTC
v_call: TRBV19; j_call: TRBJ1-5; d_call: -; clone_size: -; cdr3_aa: CASSIPGAHVQPQHF; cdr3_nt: TGTGCCAGTAGTATCCCGGGAGCCCACGTCCAGCCCCAGCATTTT
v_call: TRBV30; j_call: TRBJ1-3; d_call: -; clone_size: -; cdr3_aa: CAWGPGFSGNTIYF; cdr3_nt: TGTGCCTGGGGTCCAGGTTTCTCTGGAAACACCATATATTTT
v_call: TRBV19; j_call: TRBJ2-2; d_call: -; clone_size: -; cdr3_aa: CASRLQGSTGELFF; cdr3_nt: TGTGCCAGTAGGCTACAGGGAAGCACCGGGGAGCTGTTTTTT
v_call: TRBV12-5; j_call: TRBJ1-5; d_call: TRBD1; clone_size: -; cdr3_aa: CASGGTGDSNQPQHF; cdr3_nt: TGTGCTAGTGGAGGGACAGGGGATAGCAATCAGCCCCAGCATTTT
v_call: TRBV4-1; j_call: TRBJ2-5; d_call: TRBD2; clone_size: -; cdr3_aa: CASSQDWSSGGRSETQYF; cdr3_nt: TGCGCCAGCAGCCAAGATTGGAGCAGCGGGGGGAGGTCGGAGACCCAGTACTTC
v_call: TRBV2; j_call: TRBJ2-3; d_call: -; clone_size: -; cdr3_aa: CASRLVTDTQYF; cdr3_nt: TGTGCCAGCAGACTGGTCACAGATACGCAGTATTTT
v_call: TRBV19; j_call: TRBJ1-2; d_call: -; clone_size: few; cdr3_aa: CASSIAGRSGYTF; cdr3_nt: TGTGCCAGTAGTATTGCAGGGCGAAGCGGCTACACCTTC
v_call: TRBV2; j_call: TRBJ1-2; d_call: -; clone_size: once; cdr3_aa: CASSLQRNYGYTF; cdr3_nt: TGTGCCAGCAGTTTACAGAGAAACTATGGCTACACCTTC
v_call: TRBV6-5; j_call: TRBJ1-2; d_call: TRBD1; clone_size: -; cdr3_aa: CASSKGQGDYGYTF; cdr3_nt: TGTGCCAGCAGTAAGGGACAGGGGGACTATGGCTACACCTTC
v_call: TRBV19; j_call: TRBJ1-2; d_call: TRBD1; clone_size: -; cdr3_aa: CASSPGQGAGGYTF; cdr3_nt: TGTGCCAGTAGTCCGGGACAGGGGGCTGGTGGCTACACCTTC
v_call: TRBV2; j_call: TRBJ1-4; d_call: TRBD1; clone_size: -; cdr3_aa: CASSYRGTNEKLFF; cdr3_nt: TGTGCCAGCAGCTACAGGGGAACTAATGAAAAACTGTTTTTT
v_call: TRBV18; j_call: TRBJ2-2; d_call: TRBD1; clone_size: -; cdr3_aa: CASSPLSNRGGGELFF; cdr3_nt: TGTGCCAGCTCACCACTCTCTAACAGGGGCGGCGGGGAGCTGTTTTTT
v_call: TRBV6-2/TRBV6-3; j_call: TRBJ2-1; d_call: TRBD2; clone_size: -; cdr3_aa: CASSFPSGGALGDEQFF; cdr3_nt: TGTGCCAGCAGTTTTCCTAGCGGGGGGGCCTTAGGGGATGAGCAGTTCTTC
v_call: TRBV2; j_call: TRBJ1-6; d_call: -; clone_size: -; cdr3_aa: CASRTPEGSYNSPLHF; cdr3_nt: TGTGCCAGCCGGACGCCCGAGGGCTCCTATAATTCACCCCTCCACTTT
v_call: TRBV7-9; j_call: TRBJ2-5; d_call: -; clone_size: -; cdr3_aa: CASTRPLAGAPETQYF; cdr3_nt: TGTGCCAGCACCCGCCCCTTGGCAGGCGCCCCGGAGACCCAGTACTTC
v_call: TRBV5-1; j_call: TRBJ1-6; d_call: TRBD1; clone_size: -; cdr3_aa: CASSGDSHNSPLHF; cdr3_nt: TGCGCCAGCTCGGGGGACAGTCATAATTCACCCCTCCACTTT
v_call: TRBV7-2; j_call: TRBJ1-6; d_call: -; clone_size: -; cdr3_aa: CASSELRGKGSPLHF; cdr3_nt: TGTGCCAGCAGCGAACTAAGGGGTAAGGGTTCACCCCTCCACTTT
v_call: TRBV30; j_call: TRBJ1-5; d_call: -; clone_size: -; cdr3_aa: CAWKPRGRDQPQHF; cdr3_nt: TGTGCCTGGAAACCTAGGGGAAGGGATCAGCCCCAGCATTTT
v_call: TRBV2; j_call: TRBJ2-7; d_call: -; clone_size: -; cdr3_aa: CASRLVGGFHEQYF; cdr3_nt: TGTGCCAGCAGACTTGTCGGGGGTTTCCACGAGCAGTACTTC
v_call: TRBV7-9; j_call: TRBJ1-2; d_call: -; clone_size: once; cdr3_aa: CASSSAGRGYTF; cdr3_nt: TGTGCCAGCAGCTCCGCGGGCAGAGGCTACACCTTC
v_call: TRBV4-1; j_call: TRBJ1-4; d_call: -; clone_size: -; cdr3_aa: CASSQVRVPNEKLFF; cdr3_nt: TGCGCCAGCAGCCAAGTCCGGGTTCCTAATGAAAAACTGTTTTTT
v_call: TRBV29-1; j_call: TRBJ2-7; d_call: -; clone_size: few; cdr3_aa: CSVEVRRPGGPIDEQYF; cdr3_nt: TGCAGCGTTGAAGTTCGGCGACCCGGAGGTCCCATAGACGAGCAGTACTTC
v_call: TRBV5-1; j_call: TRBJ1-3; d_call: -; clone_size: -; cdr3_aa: CASSLEGVTGNTIYF; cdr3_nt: TGCGCCAGCAGCTTGGAGGGGGTAACTGGAAACACCATATATTTT
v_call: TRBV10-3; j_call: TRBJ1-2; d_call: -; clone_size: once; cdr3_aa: CAIRAGSEGGYTF; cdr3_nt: TGTGCCATCAGGGCGGGGTCGGAAGGCGGCTACACCTTC
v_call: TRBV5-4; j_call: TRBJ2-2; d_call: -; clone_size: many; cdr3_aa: CASSREVGELFF; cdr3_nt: TGTGCCAGCAGCCGCGAAGTCGGGGAGCTGTTTTTT
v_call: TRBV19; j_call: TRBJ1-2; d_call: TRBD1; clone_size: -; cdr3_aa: CASRRQGINYGYTF; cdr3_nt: TGTGCCAGTAGAAGACAGGGAATAAACTATGGCTACACCTTC
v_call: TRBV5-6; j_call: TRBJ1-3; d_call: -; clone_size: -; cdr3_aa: CASSAHPRGGSGNTIYF; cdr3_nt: TGTGCCAGCAGCGCCCATCCCCGAGGGGGCTCTGGAAACACCATATATTTT
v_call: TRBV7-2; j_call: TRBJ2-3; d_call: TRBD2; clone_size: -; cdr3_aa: CASTLLQRGSQYF; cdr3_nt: TGTGCCAGCACCCTCCTTCAGCGGGGGTCCCAGTATTTT
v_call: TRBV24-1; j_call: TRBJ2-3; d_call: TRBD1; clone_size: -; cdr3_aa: CAAETGGRTPTDTQYF; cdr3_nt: TGTGCCGCCGAGACAGGGGGTAGGACTCCCACAGATACGCAGTATTTT
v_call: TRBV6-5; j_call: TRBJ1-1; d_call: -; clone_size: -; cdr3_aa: CASRQGMNTEAFF; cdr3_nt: TGTGCCAGCCGGCAGGGGATGAACACTGAAGCTTTCTTT
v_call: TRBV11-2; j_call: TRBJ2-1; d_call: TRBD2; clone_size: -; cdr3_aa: CASNGLGLAGGSPYNEQFF; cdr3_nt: TGTGCCAGCAACGGATTGGGACTAGCGGGGGGGTCGCCCTACAATGAGCAGTTCTTC
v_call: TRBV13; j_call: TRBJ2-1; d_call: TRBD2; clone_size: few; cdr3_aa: CASSPGLAGNEQFF; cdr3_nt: TGTGCCAGCAGTCCCGGACTAGCGGGTAATGAGCAGTTCTTC
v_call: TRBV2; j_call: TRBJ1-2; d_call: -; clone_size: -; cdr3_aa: CASRGAGYGYTF; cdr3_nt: TGTGCCAGCAGGGGGGCCGGGTATGGCTACACCTTC
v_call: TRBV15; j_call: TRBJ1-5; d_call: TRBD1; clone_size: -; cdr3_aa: CATTPDRGSQPQHF; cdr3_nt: TGTGCCACCACCCCGGACAGGGGAAGTCAGCCCCAGCATTTT
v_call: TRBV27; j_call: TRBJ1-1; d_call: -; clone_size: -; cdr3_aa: CASSAKLRGEAFF; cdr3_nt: TGTGCCAGCAGTGCTAAACTCAGGGGTGAAGCTTTCTTT
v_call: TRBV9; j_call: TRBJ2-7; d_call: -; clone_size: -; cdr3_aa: CASSVAGGGEQYF; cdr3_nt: TGTGCCAGCAGCGTAGCCGGGGGAGGCGAGCAGTACTTC
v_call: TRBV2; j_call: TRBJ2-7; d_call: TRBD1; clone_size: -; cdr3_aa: CASRRQGGPYEQYF; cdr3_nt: TGTGCCAGCAGACGACAGGGGGGACCCTACGAGCAGTACTTC
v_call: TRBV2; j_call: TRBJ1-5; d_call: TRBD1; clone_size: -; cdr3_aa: CASSVYRGNQPQHF; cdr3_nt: TGTGCCAGCAGTGTGTACAGGGGAAATCAGCCCCAGCATTTT
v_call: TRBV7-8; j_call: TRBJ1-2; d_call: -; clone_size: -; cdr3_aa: CASNSVRGQTDGGYTF; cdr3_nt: TGTGCCAGCAACTCGGTCCGAGGACAGACCGACGGGGGCTACACCTTC
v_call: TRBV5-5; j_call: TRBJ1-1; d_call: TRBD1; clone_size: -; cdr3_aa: CASSLAEQGSF; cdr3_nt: TGTGCCAGCAGCTTGGCGGAACAGGGGAGCTTT
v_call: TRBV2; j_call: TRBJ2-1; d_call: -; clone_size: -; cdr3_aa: CASSYGGENNEQFF; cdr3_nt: TGTGCCAGTTCTTATGGCGGGGAGAACAATGAGCAGTTCTTC
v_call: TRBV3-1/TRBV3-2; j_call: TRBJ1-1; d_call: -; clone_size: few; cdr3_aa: CASSQDYTHTEAFF; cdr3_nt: TGTGCCAGCAGCCAAGATTACACACACACTGAAGCTTTCTTT
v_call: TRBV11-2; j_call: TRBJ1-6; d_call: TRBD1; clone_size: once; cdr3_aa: CASSAGTAFSPLHF; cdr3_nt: TGTGCCAGCAGCGCTGGGACAGCGTTTTCACCCCTCCACTTT
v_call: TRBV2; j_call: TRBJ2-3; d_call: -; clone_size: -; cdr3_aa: CASSSQGVGGDTQYF; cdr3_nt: TGTGCCAGCAGTAGCCAAGGGGTCGGTGGAGATACGCAGTATTTT
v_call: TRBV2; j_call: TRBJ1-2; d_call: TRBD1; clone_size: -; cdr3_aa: CASSAGTGNYGYTF; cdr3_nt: TGTGCCAGCAGTGCCGGGACAGGGAACTATGGCTACACCTTC
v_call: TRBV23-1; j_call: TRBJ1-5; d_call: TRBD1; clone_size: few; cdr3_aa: CASSPLGQGQDQPQHF; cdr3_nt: TGCGCCAGCAGTCCCCTGGGACAGGGGCAGGATCAGCCCCAGCATTTT
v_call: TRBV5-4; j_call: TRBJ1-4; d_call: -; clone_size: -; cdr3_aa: CASSSGDNEKLFF; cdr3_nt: TGTGCCAGCAGCTCGGGGGACAATGAAAAACTGTTTTTT
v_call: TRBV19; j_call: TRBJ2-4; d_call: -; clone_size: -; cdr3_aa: CASSTQGTYKNIQYF; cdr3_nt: TGTGCCAGTAGTACCCAGGGAACTTATAAAAACATTCAGTACTTC